What follows are 27 T cell receptor beta chains derived from one specimen sequenced in a study of regulatory T cells in long-lasting Graves disease. Through Arm-PCR of CDR3 regions and iRepertoire HTBI primers, TCR beta libraries were built. TCRdb independently ran MiXCR on the multiplex PCR reads; one entry per CDR3 protein. The table has over 500,000 distinct CDR3 sequences, about 16% seen once. Specified time point: newly diagnosed GD, antithyroid drugs for less than 3 months. PBMCs were the source of the RNA used for TCR sequencing. This sample was shared with a second study, whose subject was T cells in Graves' hyperthyroidism and ophthalmopathy.

This specimen consisted of peripheral blood mononuclear cells (PBMCs), obtained at new diagnosis, from a patient treated with antithyroid drugs. The receptor set was obtained from a young man with Graves disease.

The count of this clonotype is one. The chain couples TRBV19 to TRBJ1-1; 7 bases match TRBD1. CDR1 and CDR2 (germline): LNHDA, SQIVND (reference sequence). V gave up 3 bases and J gave up 4 bases; unmatched junction bases: 5. This CDR3 has 14 amino acids. The CDR3: CASSISAGGTEAFF. Written as DNA, the CDR3 is TGTGCCAGTAGTATTTCGGCAGGGGGCACTGAAGCTTTCTTT.

This clonotype was counted at least ten times. The chain joins TRBV6-2 or TRBV6-3 to TRBJ1-1; tentatively, D is TRBD1 (5 bases). CDR3 length: 13 residues. Germline V gene data show CDR1 as MNHEY and CDR2 as SVGEGT. With 6 bases removed from V and 1 base from J, the gap between germline ends came to 9 bases. CDR3 nucleotides: TGTGCCAGCAGATGGGGCAGGAACACTGAAGCTTTCTTT. Its translation: CASRWGRNTEAFF.

This clonotype was counted many times. V is TRBV19 and J is TRBJ2-7, with D possibly being TRBD1 (6 bases). The CDR3 loop spans 17 amino acids. Trimming removed 4 bases at V and 0 bases at J, with 19 bases between. Germline V lookup: CDR1 LNHDA, CDR2 SQIVND (reference sequence). The CDR3 coding sequence is TGTGCCAGTAGTACCAAATGGACAGCCTATCTCTCCTACGAGCAGTACTTC. Translating it yields CASSTKWTAYLSYEQYF. Based on the CDR3 plus reference TRBV19 and TRBJ2-7, the full variable domain is DGGITQSPKYLFRKEGQNVTLSCEQNLNHDAMYWYRQDPGQGLRLIYYSQIVNDFQKGDIAEGYSVSREKKESFPLTVTSAQKNPTAFYLCASSTKWTAYLSYEQYFGPGTRLTVT.

This clonotype was seen a few times. DNA for the CDR3: TGTGCCAGCAGTTTAAGGGGGAGGGGACTGAGACTAGCGGGAAGGCCCTACAATGAGCAGTTCTTC. Amino acid sequence: CASSLRGRGLRLAGRPYNEQFF. The V call is TRBV12-3 or TRBV12-4, the J call TRBJ2-1; 11 nucleotides agree with TRBD2. Losses at the gene ends were 2 bases for V and 2 bases for J; bases not matched to a gene: 20. The CDR3 length is 22 residues.

At least ten counts were recorded for this clonotype. The genes are TRBV5-1 and TRBJ2-5; 9 bases agree with TRBD1. Trimming cost V 3 bases and J 4 bases; bases outside gene matches: 7. The CDR3 totals 15 residues. Germline lookup yields CDR1 SGHRS and CDR2 YFSETQ. CDR3 bases: TGCGCCAGCAGCTCTCCGGGACAGGGAGGAGAGACCCAGTACTTC. Its protein product is CASSSPGQGGETQYF.

This clonotype was seen ten or more times. V is TRBV19 and J is TRBJ2-3, with D maybe TRBD2 (6 bases). The germline CDR1 and CDR2 sequences are LNHDA and SQIVND (reference sequence). With 9 bases removed from V and 3 bases from J, the gap between germline ends came to 13 bases. The CDR3 has 13 residues. In nucleotides, the CDR3 is TGTGCCAGCAGCATTGGGGGGACAGATACGCAGTATTTT. It codes for CASSIGGTDTQYF.

This clonotype came up many times. This chain links TRBV6-5 with TRBJ1-1; D gene ambiguous. The CDR3 extends over 13 amino acids. Germline V gives CDR1 MNHEY, CDR2 SVGAGI. V was cut by 2 bases and J by 1 base, with 5 bases left in between. CDR3 DNA: TGTGCCAGCAGTTACGGGCCGAACACTGAAGCTTTCTTT. Amino acid sequence: CASSYGPNTEAFF.

On this clonotype: A much larger clone lies one base from this, so it may be a read error. J is TRBJ2-7 and V is TRBV9; D gene unclear. Germline values: CDR1 SGDLS, CDR2 YYNGEE. The CDR3 is 15 amino acids. CDR3 loop: CASNVGQLSSYEQYF. CDR3 DNA sequence: TGTGCCAGCAACGTAGGGCAGCTCAGCTCCTACGAGCAGTACTTC.

This clonotype was observed many times. The rearrangement uses TRBV5-6 and TRBJ2-5; D uncertain. V was pared by 0 bases and J by 5 bases, with 11 bases between. The CDR3 is 14 amino acids. Germline lookup yields CDR1 SGHDT and CDR2 YYEEEE. The CDR3 nucleotides read TGTGCCAGCAGCTTGGTGGTAGCTGGGGAGACCCAGTACTTC. It encodes CASSLVVAGETQYF.

The chain recombines TRBV5-1 with TRBJ2-1; D is unclear. The CDR3 covers 15 residues. Germline values: CDR1 SGHRS, CDR2 YFSETQ. V shed 0 bases and J shed 0 bases, with 7 bases lying between them. CDR3 protein: CASSLVRASYNEQFF. CDR3 in DNA: TGCGCCAGCAGCTTGGTTCGAGCCTCCTACAATGAGCAGTTCTTC.

This clonotype appeared a few times. This chain joins TRBV5-1 and TRBJ1-2, with D tentatively TRBD1 (5 bases). The CDR3 contains 14 residues. Germline V gene sequence: CDR1 SGHRS, CDR2 YFSETQ. Trimming removed 0 bases from V and 2 bases from J, with 8 bases in between. CDR3 residues: CASSLGGRNYGYTF. The DNA of the CDR3 is TGCGCCAGCAGCTTGGGGGGCAGAAACTATGGCTACACCTTC.

Ten or more counts support this clonotype. V is TRBV9 and J is TRBJ2-2; D possibly matches TRBD1 or TRBD2 (5 bases each). The CDR3 extends over 17 amino acids. The germline V gene encodes CDR1 SGDLS and CDR2 YYNGEE. Trimming left V 3 bases short and J 5 bases short, with 20 bases between. The CDR3 reads CASSGGKRGNRTGELFF. The CDR3 DNA follows: TGTGCCAGCAGCGGGGGCAAGAGGGGAAATCGGACCGGGGAGCTGTTTTTT.

The gene calls are TRBV19 and TRBJ1-5; no definite D call. The V and J ends lost 7 bases and 0 bases respectively, with 13 bases between them. CDR1 and CDR2 (germline): LNHDA, SQIVND (reference sequence). The CDR3 is 15 residues long. Here the CDR3 DNA reads TGTGCCAGTACATGGGGTTTACATAGCAATCAGCCCCAGCATTTT. Its protein is CASTWGLHSNQPQHF.

This clonotype was counted at least ten times. This chain links TRBV5-1 with TRBJ2-3; a weak D match, TRBD2 (5 bases). The length of the CDR3 is 15 residues. The V gene's germline CDR1 is SGHRS and CDR2 YFSETQ. V lost 3 bases, J lost 1 base, and 12 bases lay in between. CDR3 sequence (DNA): TGCGCCAGCAGCTCTTGGACTGAGGGCACAGATACGCAGTATTTT. This codes for CASSSWTEGTDTQYF.

The chain carries TRBV10-2 and TRBJ2-7; D unclear. The V end was cut by 3 bases, the J end by 0 bases, with 15 bases between. The germline V gene has CDR1 WSHSY and CDR2 SAAADI. The CDR3 is 16 residues long. Here the CDR3 reads CASSDVAAQSSYEQYF. The DNA for the CDR3 is TGCGCCAGCAGTGATGTTGCGGCCCAGAGCTCCTACGAGCAGTACTTC.

This clonotype was counted a few times. The genes are TRBV9 and TRBJ2-2, with 7 nucleotides matching TRBD1. Germline assignment: CDR1 SGDLS and CDR2 YYNGEE. The ends lost 5 bases at V and 1 base at J; junction bases unmatched: 8. This CDR3 contains 16 residues. The CDR3 bases are TGTGCCAGCAGTATGAAGGGACAGAGGAACACCGGGGAGCTGTTTTTT. Amino acids: CASSMKGQRNTGELFF.

This clonotype turned up a few times. The gene calls are TRBV28 and TRBJ1-6, with a possible D match to TRBD1 (5 bases). This CDR3 spans 16 amino acids. Germline V lookup: CDR1 MDHEN, CDR2 SYDVKM. Trimming took off 3 bases at V and 4 bases at J, with 13 bases between the two ends. CDR3 bases: TGTGCCAGCAGTTTCAAACCGGGACGGTATAATTCACCCCTCCACTTT. It codes for CASSFKPGRYNSPLHF.

The table lists this clonotype with many counts. The chain recombines TRBV7-8 with TRBJ2-7; the D is unclear. Germline CDR1 is SGHVS and CDR2 is FQNEAQ. V was clipped by 3 bases and J by 0 bases, with 12 bases between them. The CDR3 extends over 15 amino acids. CDR3 protein: CASSLRPLNSYEQYF. In DNA form, the CDR3 reads TGTGCCAGCAGCTTGCGACCGCTGAACTCCTACGAGCAGTACTTC.

This clonotype showed up many times. V and J are TRBV3-1 and TRBJ1-1; tentatively, D is TRBD1 (6 bases). CDR1 is LGHDT and CDR2 is YNNKEL in the germline V gene (reference sequence). V dropped 1 base and J dropped 3 bases, with 9 bases sitting between them. This CDR3 comprises 14 residues. This chain's CDR3 is CASSQGRGDTEAFF. CDR3 nucleotide sequence: TGTGCCAGCAGCCAAGGTAGGGGGGACACTGAAGCTTTCTTT.

Regarding this clonotype: A far larger clone differs by one base, so this is likely a read error. V gene TRBV18 combines with J gene TRBJ2-1; TRBD2 aligns across 9 bases. The DNA matches TRBJ2-7 better at its end, which makes the J call doubtful. This CDR3 has 14 amino acids. CDR1 and CDR2 from the germline V gene are KGHSH and LQKENI. In nucleotides, the CDR3 is TGTCCCAGCTCACCTCAAGCGGGAGGCCACGAGCAGTACTTC. This gives the protein CPSSPQAGGHEQYF.

This clonotype occurred a few times. This chain connects TRBV11-2 to TRBJ2-5; 9 positions match TRBD2. The CDR3 is 15 residues long. V was clipped by 5 bases and J by 5 bases; unmatched bases: 9. Germline V lookup: CDR1 SGHAT, CDR2 FQNNGV. DNA for the CDR3: TGTGCCAGCAGCCAAGATAGGCTAGCGGGGGAGACCCAGTACTTC. It is translated as CASSQDRLAGETQYF.

This clonotype was observed a handful of times. V and J are TRBV18 and TRBJ2-3; 7 nucleotides agree with TRBD2. The germline V gene encodes CDR1 KGHSH and CDR2 LQKENI. V dropped 8 bases and J dropped 4; count of bases not matched to a gene: 9. The CDR3 sequence is 14 residues long. CDR3 in DNA: TGTGCCAGCGGCGGGCCTCGGGGGGCAGATACGCAGTATTTT. It yields the protein CASGGPRGADTQYF.

This clonotype was observed many times. V usage is TRBV12-3 or TRBV12-4 and J usage is TRBJ1-1, with D possibly TRBD1 on 5 matching bases. V dropped 3 bases and J dropped 7 bases, with 18 bases sitting between them. This CDR3 is 15 amino acids long. For the CDR3, the DNA is TGTGCCAGCAGTTTTCGGGGACTGGGAAGCAATGAAGCTTTCTTT. Encoded protein: CASSFRGLGSNEAFF.

This clonotype has a count of ten or more. The V and J genes are TRBV5-1 and TRBJ2-5; D possibly corresponds to TRBD2 (7 bases). Germline CDR1 is SGHRS and CDR2 is YFSETQ. There are 15 residues in the CDR3. Trimming left V 7 bases short and J 2 bases short, with 18 bases between. This chain's CDR3 is CASLLGGGTQETQYF. The CDR3 bases are TGCGCCAGCCTCTTGGGAGGGGGTACTCAAGAGACCCAGTACTTC. Full variable domain (outside the CDR3, taken from reference TRBV5-1 and TRBJ2-5): KAGVTQTPRYLIKTRGQQVTLSCSPISGHRSVSWYQQTPGQGLQFLFEYFSETQRNKGNFPGRFSGRQFSNSRSEMNVSTLELGDSALYLCASLLGGGTQETQYFGPGTRLLVL.

This clonotype was counted many times. The J gene is TRBJ2-7, the V gene TRBV2; the match to TRBD2 covers 9 bases. Per germline, CDR1 SNHLY and CDR2 FYNNEI. After removal of 9 bases from V and 7 bases from J, the junction contained 16 bases not matched to a gene. CDR3 length: 15 residues. As DNA, the CDR3 is TGTGCCAGTTGGGGTGATAGCGGGAGACCGGGAGAGCAGTACTTC. It is translated as CASWGDSGRPGEQYF.

The table lists this clonotype with a few counts. The CDR3 is CASSPQLPAGLPRRTDTQYF. DNA of the CDR3: TGCGCCAGCAGCCCCCAACTACCAGCGGGACTCCCTAGGAGAACAGATACGCAGTATTTT. The chain is built from TRBV5-1 and TRBJ2-3, with 7 nucleotides matching TRBD2. J was trimmed by 3 bases and V by 4 bases; bases with no gene match: 23. This CDR3 spans 20 amino acids. Germline V gives CDR1 SGHRS, CDR2 YFSETQ.

The chain links TRBV28 to TRBJ1-1; a possible D gene is TRBD1 (6 bases). CDR1 and CDR2 from the germline V gene are MDHEN and SYDVKM. CDR3 length: 15 residues. Trimming shortened V by 2 bases and J by 0 bases, and 10 bases separated the two germline ends. This CDR3 reads CASSLPGQLNTEAFF. The CDR3 DNA follows: TGTGCCAGCAGTTTACCTGGACAGTTGAACACTGAAGCTTTCTTT.